This TCR beta chain emerged from a study of T-cell memory formation after mild COVID-19. The CDR3 runs 17 residues. Germline V CDR1 and CDR2: MNHEY, SVGAGI. V dropped 1 base and J dropped 2 bases, with 17 bases sitting between them. Constant-segment primers and 5'RACE yielded cDNA libraries for TCR alpha and TCR beta, each carrying sample barcodes and UMIs. MiXCR was run by TCRdb on the 5' RACE reads, yielding one entry per CDR3 protein. The sample has roughly 500,000 distinct CDR3 sequences, about 20% seen once. This receptor was taken from an adult woman who had mild COVID-19 (a few samples of this study predate the infection). Cell type and time point are not known. V gene TRBV6-5 combines with J gene TRBJ1-1, with D possibly being TRBD1 (6 bases). Sequencing was performed on PBMCs or a T cell subset sorted from them (not recorded which). CDR3 DNA: TGTGCCAGCAGTTACTTAAGGACAGCCGTTATTAACACTGAAGCTTTCTTT. Its translation is CASSYLRTAVINTEAFF.